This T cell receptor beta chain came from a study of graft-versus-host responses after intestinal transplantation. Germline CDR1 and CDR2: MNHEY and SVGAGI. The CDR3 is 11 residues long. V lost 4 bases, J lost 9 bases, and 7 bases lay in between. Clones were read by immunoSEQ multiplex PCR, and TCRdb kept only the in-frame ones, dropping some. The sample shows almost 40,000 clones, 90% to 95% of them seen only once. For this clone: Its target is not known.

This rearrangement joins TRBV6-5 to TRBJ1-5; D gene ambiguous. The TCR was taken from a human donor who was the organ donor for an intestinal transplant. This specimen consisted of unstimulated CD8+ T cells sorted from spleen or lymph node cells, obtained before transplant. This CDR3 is CASSFSGPQHF. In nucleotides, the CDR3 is TGTGCCAGCAGTTTTTCCGGGCCCCAGCATTTT.